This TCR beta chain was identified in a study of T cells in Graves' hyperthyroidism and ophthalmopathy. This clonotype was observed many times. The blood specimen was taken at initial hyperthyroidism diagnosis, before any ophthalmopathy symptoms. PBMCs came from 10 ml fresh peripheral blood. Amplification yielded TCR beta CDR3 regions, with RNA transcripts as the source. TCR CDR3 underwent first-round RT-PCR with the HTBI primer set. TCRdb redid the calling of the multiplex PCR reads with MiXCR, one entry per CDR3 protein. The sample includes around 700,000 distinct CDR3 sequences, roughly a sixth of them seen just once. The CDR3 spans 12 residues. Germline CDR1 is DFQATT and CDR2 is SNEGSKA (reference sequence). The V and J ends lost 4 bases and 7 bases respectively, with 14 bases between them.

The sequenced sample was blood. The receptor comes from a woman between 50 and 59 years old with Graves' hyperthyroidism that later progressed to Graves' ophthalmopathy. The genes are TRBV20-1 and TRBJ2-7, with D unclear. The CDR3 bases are TGCAGTGCTACGCGGCGTGGGCAGGAGCAGTACTTC. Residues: CSATRRGQEQYF.